The present entry profiles one T cell receptor beta chain with its context. Per the germline V gene, CDR1 is MGHRA and CDR2 is YSYEKL. V lost 0 bases to trimming and J lost 9 bases, with 18 bases between them. The CDR3 covers 16 residues. The data derive from a study of blood T cell repertoires in COVID-19. Study summary: The United States, Italy and Spain supplied acute and convalescent COVID-19 samples. In each case, the material was cDNA or gDNA derived from T cells, B-cell-depleted T cells, or PBMCs.

Repertoires were generated with immunoSEQ multiplex PCR, while TCRdb's copy carries only in-frame clones and drops some. The table includes 200,000 to 250,000 clones, around 90% detected once. Clinical histories supplied by participants themselves formed the basis of cohort assignment. Participants in the exposed group had met a COVID-19 case in the 2 weeks before joining the study. Sequenced input: PBMCs or T cells enriched from blood (not recorded which). This receptor was taken from a woman in her 30s who had been exposed to COVID-19. The V gene is TRBV4-1, the J gene TRBJ1-5; D may be TRBD1 (5 bases). Written as DNA, the CDR3 is TGCGCCAGCAGCCAAGACCCGGGTTGGGGCCCCGGGCCCCAGCATTTT. This gives the protein CASSQDPGWGPGPQHF.